The 17 T cell receptor beta chains below were found in one sample sequenced in a study of cytomegalovirus exposure and HLA in healthy donors. The repertoire was sequenced with immunoSEQ multiplex PCR; TCRdb's copy has only in-frame clones and lacks some. The table has 230,000 or so clones, around nine tenths seen once; the top ten hold approximately 2.9%. Sample: PBMCs. The receptors shown here come from a woman aged 18-29 years in good health and CMV-seronegative.

In its sample, this clone was seen a few times. This rearrangement joins TRBV27 to TRBJ1-5; D is unresolved. Trimming removed 5 bases from V and 0 bases from J, with 14 bases in between. Germline V gene lookup returns CDR1 MNHEY and CDR2 SMNVEV (reference sequence). CDR3 size: 16 residues. CDR3 in amino acids: CASSHIRPYSNQPQHF. In DNA form, the CDR3 reads TGTGCCAGCAGTCATATACGTCCCTATAGCAATCAGCCCCAGCATTTT.

The chain carries TRBV7-9 and TRBJ1-2; weak D call: TRBD1 (5 bases). Germline lookup yields CDR1 SEHNR and CDR2 FQNEAQ (reference sequence). The CDR3 is 16 residues long. Trimming shortened V by 5 bases and J by 2 bases, and 18 bases separated the two germline ends. CDR3 in DNA: TGTGCCAGCAGCGATTACAGAGACAGCGTCAACTATGGCTACACCTTC. Translating gives CASSDYRDSVNYGYTF. The whole variable domain, remainder taken from reference TRBV7-9 and TRBJ1-2, is DTGVSQNPRHKITKRGQNVTFRCDPISEHNRLYWYRQTLGQGPEFLTYFQNEAQLEKSRLLSDRFSAERPKGSFSTLEIQRTEQGDSAMYLCASSDYRDSVNYGYTFGSGTRLTVV.

The chain uses TRBV5-4 and TRBJ2-1; 9 bases match TRBD2. CDR1 SGHNT and CDR2 YYREEE come from the germline V gene (reference sequence). J was trimmed by 6 bases and V by 1 base; bases with no gene match: 17. There are 19 residues in the CDR3. The CDR3 DNA is TGTGCCAGCAGCTTGATTAGCGGACCTTTAGCGGGAGCGTTCAATGAGCAGTTCTTC. It specifies CASSLISGPLAGAFNEQFF.

The rearrangement links TRBV27 to TRBJ1-2, with a weak D call TRBD1 (5 bases). Germline-derived CDR1 and CDR2 are MNHEY and SMNVEV (reference sequence). This CDR3 has 14 residues. V was shortened by 2 bases and J by 5 bases, with 12 bases between the two germline ends. The CDR3 region has the DNA TGTGCCAGCAGTTTAGATGTGGGGGGATATGGCTACACCTTC. Protein product: CASSLDVGGYGYTF.

This clone was detected only once. The CDR3 spells CASRVLLAGESYEQYF. The DNA of the CDR3 is TGTGCCAGCAGAGTTCTTCTAGCGGGAGAATCCTACGAGCAGTACTTC. The chain couples TRBV27 to TRBJ2-7; 10 bases match TRBD2. This CDR3 spans 16 amino acids. CDR1 MNHEY and CDR2 SMNVEV come from the germline V gene (reference sequence). Unmatched junction bases numbered 9, after V lost 6 bases and J lost 1 base.

The chain carries TRBV6-1 and TRBJ2-7; 9 bases agree with TRBD1. This CDR3 has 15 residues. Trimming at V came to 4 bases and at J to 2 bases, leaving 6 bases not matched to a gene. CDR1 is MNHNS and CDR2 is SASEGT in the germline V gene. The CDR3 here is CASSARQGVAYEQYF. CDR3 coding DNA: TGTGCCAGCAGTGCTCGACAGGGGGTCGCCTACGAGCAGTACTTC.

This clone was detected only once. The CDR3 nucleotides are TGTGCCAGCAGTACCGGACAGGACCCGAATGAGCAGTTCTTC. This codes for CASSTGQDPNEQFF. The chain joins TRBV6-5 to TRBJ2-1; 7 bases are shared with TRBD1. CDR3 size: 14 residues. Germline CDR1 reads MNHEY; CDR2 reads SVGAGI. J was trimmed by 7 bases and V by 5 bases; bases with no gene match: 8.

The chain is built from TRBV19 and TRBJ2-7, with D maybe TRBD2 (5 bases). CDR1 LNHDA and CDR2 SQIVND come from the germline V gene (reference sequence). The germline V and J ends were trimmed by 10 bases and 0 bases, with 13 bases remaining between them. There are 13 residues in the CDR3. The CDR3 region is CATEAAFSYEQYF. CDR3 DNA: TGTGCCACTGAAGCGGCTTTCTCCTACGAGCAGTACTTC. The full variable domain, completed using reference TRBV19 and TRBJ2-7, is DGGITQSPKYLFRKEGQNVTLSCEQNLNHDAMYWYRQDPGQGLRLIYYSQIVNDFQKGDIAEGYSVSREKKESFPLTVTSAQKNPTAFYLCATEAAFSYEQYFGPGTRLTVT.

The CDR3 spells CASSSLAGSGELFF. The CDR3 DNA is TGTGCCAGCAGCTCACTAGCGGGCTCCGGGGAGCTGTTTTTT. The chain joins TRBV11-3 to TRBJ2-2; TRBD2 matches at 9 bases. CDR1 SGHNT and CDR2 YENEEA come from the germline V gene. V dropped 4 bases and J dropped 6; count of bases not matched to a gene: 3. The length of the CDR3 is 14 residues.

Points on this clone: Other DNA sequences of this sample code for an identical CDR3. The V call is TRBV27, the J call TRBJ2-1, with D unclear. From germline, CDR1 is MNHEY and CDR2 SMNVEV (reference sequence). V lost 2 bases, J lost 2 bases, and 10 bases lay in between. The CDR3 runs 15 residues. CDR3 loop: CASSLGSGTYNEQFF. CDR3 in DNA: TGTGCCAGCAGTTTAGGCTCAGGAACCTACAATGAGCAGTTCTTC.

This chain joins TRBV30 and TRBJ2-1; D perhaps matches TRBD2 (6 bases). The CDR3 consists of 15 residues. The germline V gene has CDR1 GTSNPN and CDR2 SVGIG (reference sequence). V was trimmed by 7 bases and J by 2 bases, leaving 18 bases between them. Written as DNA, the CDR3 is TGTGCCTCCTCAGGACTACAGGATGCCTACAATGAGCAGTTCTTC. Its protein product is CASSGLQDAYNEQFF.

The chain carries TRBV28 and TRBJ2-7; 11 nucleotides agree with TRBD1. J was trimmed by 0 bases and V by 5 bases; bases with no gene match: 9. The CDR3 covers 17 residues. Germline V CDR1 and CDR2: MDHEN, SYDVKM. Here the CDR3 DNA reads TGTGCCAGCAGTACCGGACAGGGGGCCAGGAGCTCCTACGAGCAGTACTTC. As protein: CASSTGQGARSSYEQYF.

The genes are TRBV5-4 and TRBJ1-5; tentative D call: TRBD1 (5 bases). Trimming removed 0 bases at V and 7 bases at J, with 8 bases between. The CDR3 loop spans 13 amino acids. The germline gives CDR1 SGHNT, CDR2 YYREEE (reference sequence). The CDR3 bases are TGTGCCAGCAGCTTGGACAGGACACAGCCCCAGCATTTT. Residues: CASSLDRTQPQHF.

In DNA form, the CDR3 reads TGTGCCTGGAGTGGGGACAGCTTACAAGAGACCCAGTACTTC. Translating it yields CAWSGDSLQETQYF. The rearrangement uses TRBV30 and TRBJ2-5; TRBD1 matches 7 bases. Trimming at V came to 1 base and at J to 2 bases, leaving 4 bases not matched to a gene. Looked up from germline, CDR1 is GTSNPN and CDR2 is SVGIG (reference sequence). CDR3 length equals 14 residues.

The chain has TRBV10-1 and TRBJ2-1, with 7 bases that match TRBD1. This CDR3 spans 14 amino acids. CDR1 is WNHNN, CDR2 SYGVQD, per germline (reference sequence). The J segment lost 7 bases and the V segment lost 3 bases, leaving 6 bases of the junction unmatched. CDR3 DNA: TGCGCCAGCAGTGAAGAGACAGGGTCAAATGAGCAGTTCTTC. Encoded protein: CASSEETGSNEQFF.

J is TRBJ1-4 and V is TRBV9; 9 bases align to TRBD1. CDR3 length: 15 residues. The V gene end was trimmed by 3 bases and the J gene end by 3 bases; junction bases not matched to a gene: 3. The V gene's germline CDR1 is SGDLS and CDR2 YYNGEE. Here the CDR3 reads CASSGTGAANEKLFF. As DNA, the CDR3 is TGTGCCAGCAGCGGGACAGGGGCTGCTAATGAAAAACTGTTTTTT.

This rearrangement joins TRBV7-9 to TRBJ2-6, with TRBD1 as a possible D gene (7 bases). Deletions cut 4 bases from V and 4 bases from J, with 14 bases between. The germline CDR1 and CDR2 sequences are SEHNR and FQNEAQ (reference sequence). The CDR3 length is 16 residues. The CDR3 DNA reads TGTGCCAGCAGCTCAAACAGGGGAGGAGGGGCCAACGTCCTGACTTTC. Its protein product is CASSSNRGGGANVLTF.